This T cell receptor beta chain originates from a study of blood T cell repertoires in COVID-19. The wider study: From T cells, B-cell-depleted T cells, or PBMCs came the material, which was cDNA or gDNA.

Assay: immunoSEQ multiplex PCR; the TCRdb copy retains only in-frame clones and omits some. The sample carries about 220,000 clones, nearly 90% recorded once. Enrollees, about 18 to 89 years old, lived in about two dozen US areas. Donors were grouped by their self-reported clinical history. Someone with COVID-19 had been met by exposed participants within 2 weeks before study entry. The TCR originated in a young man who had been exposed to COVID-19. Source material: PBMCs or T cells enriched from blood (not recorded which).

The DNA of the CDR3 is TGTGCTAGTGGGATGGACAGCGAACGGGAGACCCAGTACTTC. Amino acids: CASGMDSERETQYF. J is TRBJ2-5 and V is TRBV12-5; D might be TRBD1 (6 bases). There are 14 residues in the CDR3. Germline CDR1 LGHNT, CDR2 FRNRAP. Trimming left V 6 bases short and J 5 bases short, with 16 bases between.